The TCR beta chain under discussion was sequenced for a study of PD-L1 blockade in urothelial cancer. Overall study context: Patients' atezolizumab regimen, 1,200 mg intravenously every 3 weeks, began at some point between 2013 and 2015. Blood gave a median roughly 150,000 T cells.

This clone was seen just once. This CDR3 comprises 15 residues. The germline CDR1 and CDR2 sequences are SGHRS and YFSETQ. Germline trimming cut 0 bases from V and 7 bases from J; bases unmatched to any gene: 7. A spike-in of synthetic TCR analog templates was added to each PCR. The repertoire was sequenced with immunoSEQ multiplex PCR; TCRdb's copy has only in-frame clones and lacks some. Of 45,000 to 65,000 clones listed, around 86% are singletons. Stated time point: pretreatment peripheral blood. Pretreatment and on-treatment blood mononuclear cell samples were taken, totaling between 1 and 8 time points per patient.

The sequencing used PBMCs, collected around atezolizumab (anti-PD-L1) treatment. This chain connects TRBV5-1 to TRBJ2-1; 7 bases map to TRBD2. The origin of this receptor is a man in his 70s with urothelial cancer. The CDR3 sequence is CASSLEGSGWNEQFF. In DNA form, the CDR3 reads TGCGCCAGCAGCTTGGAAGGTAGCGGGTGGAATGAGCAGTTCTTC.